The rows below give T cell receptor beta chains drawn from one sample of a study of T cell changes during pregnancy in multiple sclerosis. Clones were read by immunoSEQ multiplex PCR, and TCRdb kept only the in-frame ones, dropping some. The sample has 98,000 or so clones; approximately 93% are singletons. The material sequenced was peripheral blood, taken after pregnancy. Every receptor here comes from a female donor with multiple sclerosis, enrolled in a pregnancy study. The CDR3 runs from the conserved cysteine through the conserved F or W. The D gene is left open where the match is weak. For some rows the clone size is stated as once, few or many, or as a class when expanded; others skip it.

-	TRBJ1-1	-	TRBV27	CASSLIKARGTEAFF	TGTGCCAGCAGTTTAATTAAGGCCCGGGGCACTGAAGCTTTCTTT
TRBD1	TRBJ2-5	-	TRBV30	CAWSWTGVPQETQYF	TGTGCCTGGAGCTGGACAGGGGTTCCCCAAGAGACCCAGTACTTC
-	TRBJ2-7	-	TRBV27	CATGYSYEQYF	TGTGCCACCGGGTACTCCTACGAGCAGTACTTC
-	TRBJ2-5	-	TRBV4-1	CASSQDGTGSGTQYF	TGCGCCAGCAGCCAAGACGGAACAGGGAGTGGGACCCAGTACTTC
-	TRBJ1-1	-	TRBV28	CASRLGPDNTEAFF	TGTGCCAGCAGACTAGGGCCGGACAACACTGAAGCTTTCTTT
TRBD1	TRBJ2-2	-	TRBV18	CASRTGENPGELFF	TGTGCCAGCCGGACAGGGGAGAATCCCGGGGAGCTGTTTTTT
-	TRBJ2-7	-	TRBV27	CASSSGTFPYEQYF	TGTGCCAGCAGCTCCGGGACTTTCCCCTACGAGCAGTACTTC
TRBD1	TRBJ1-2	-	TRBV10-1	CASSSPKAGGYYGYTF	TGCGCCAGCTCCTCCCCTAAGGCAGGGGGGTACTATGGCTACACCTTC
-	TRBJ1-1	-	TRBV7-9	CASSFQGAEAFF	TGTGCCAGCAGCTTTCAGGGCGCTGAAGCTTTCTTT
-	TRBJ2-2	-	TRBV28	CASPRDTQGELFF	TGTGCCAGCCCCCGGGACACACAAGGGGAGCTGTTTTTT
TRBD1	TRBJ2-7	-	TRBV30	CAGSTGGGYEQYF	TGTGCCGGTTCCACAGGGGGCGGCTACGAGCAGTACTTC
-	TRBJ2-1	-	TRBV27	CASSLLGYNEQFF	TGTGCCAGCAGTTTACTAGGCTACAATGAGCAGTTCTTC
TRBD1	TRBJ1-3	-	TRBV2	CASSYLRDRGRRTGNTIYF	TGTGCCAGCAGCTACCTCCGGGACAGGGGGCGCAGAACTGGAAACACCATATATTTT
-	TRBJ2-7	-	TRBV19	CASSIIHRAYEQYF	TGTGCCAGTAGTATAATTCACAGGGCCTACGAGCAGTACTTC
-	TRBJ2-7	-	TRBV10-3	CAISAGSYEQYF	TGTGCCATCAGTGCCGGCTCCTACGAGCAGTACTTC
-	TRBJ2-1	-	TRBV7-9	CASSLEASDYNEQFF	TGTGCCAGCAGCTTAGAAGCTAGCGACTACAATGAGCAGTTCTTC
TRBD1	TRBJ2-3	-	TRBV5-1	CASSNAWTGEADTQYF	TGCGCCAGCAGCAACGCCTGGACAGGGGAGGCAGATACGCAGTATTTT
-	TRBJ1-2	few	TRBV28	CASSLERTYYNGYTF	TGTGCCAGCAGTTTAGAGAGGACATACTACAATGGCTACACCTTC
TRBD1	TRBJ1-5	-	TRBV19	CASIPPGQGLNQPQHF	TGTGCCAGTATTCCCCCGGGACAGGGACTCAATCAGCCCCAGCATTTT
TRBD1	TRBJ2-6	-	TRBV5-1	CASSLAPGQVLPGANVLTF	TGCGCCAGCAGCTTGGCACCGGGACAGGTCCTTCCTGGGGCCAACGTCCTGACTTTC
TRBD1	TRBJ1-2	-	TRBV4-1	CASSRPGQGRGDGYTF	TGCGCCAGCAGCCGACCGGGACAGGGAAGAGGAGATGGCTACACCTTC
-	TRBJ2-7	-	TRBV30	CAWSEVGGVYEQYF	TGTGCCTGGAGTGAGGTAGGGGGAGTCTACGAGCAGTACTTC